Sequencing of this T cell receptor beta chain was carried out in a study of identical twins. The junction had 8 bases not matched to a gene; V was cut back by 9 bases and J by 4 bases. CDR1 and CDR2 (germline): KGHDR, SFDVKD. This CDR3 is 16 amino acids long. Points from the study as a whole: Analyses of zero insertions could, in part, be confounded by invariant MAIT and iNKT cells.

Note on this clonotype: Its specificity is not known.

TCRdb reanalysed the 5' RACE reads using MiXCR and keeps one entry per CDR3 protein. The sample includes 450,000 or so distinct CDR3 sequences, 24% seen only once; the top ten take about 2.7%. The sample was also linked to a second study, of T cells expressing NK-cell markers. That paper states: NKG2C+ dominant clonotypes from 5 to 7 donors made up about 1.0-7.5% of CD8+ T cells.

The rearrangement uses TRBV24-1 and TRBJ2-2; TRBD2 matches at 12 bases. Sequenced input: CD4+ T cells sorted from blood. The receptor was isolated from a woman between 18 and 29 years old in good health. The CDR3 region is CATVLAGGPGTGELFF. CDR3 sequence (DNA): TGTGCCACCGTTCTAGCGGGAGGGCCAGGCACCGGGGAGCTGTTTTTT.